This T cell receptor (beta chain) was sequenced during a study of blood T cell repertoires in COVID-19. The wider study: T cells, B-cell-depleted T cells, or PBMCs provided the cDNA or gDNA that served as material.

Per the study methods: It was from reference gene primer amplification that nucleated cell counts were estimated. The assay was immunoSEQ multiplex PCR, and TCRdb's table has in-frame clones only and misses some. The DNA was the basis for D and trimming; V, J and clone size are from that table. The sample holds about 250,000 clones, roughly 90% seen once. Germline V CDR1 and CDR2: SEHNR, FQNEAQ (reference sequence). CDR3 length equals 15 residues. Trimming removed 5 bases from V and 6 bases from J, with 19 bases in between. Study members were between about 18 and 100 years old and lived in 25 or so US regions.

The origin of this receptor is a woman aged 30 to 39 with acute COVID-19. What was sequenced was PBMCs or T cells enriched from blood (not recorded which). The chain couples TRBV7-9 to TRBJ1-2, with D possibly TRBD1 on 6 matching bases. The CDR3 is CASSPIGQGFDGYTF. For the CDR3, the DNA is TGTGCCAGCAGCCCCATCGGGCAGGGGTTCGATGGCTACACCTTC.